These 28 T cell receptor beta chains were all obtained from the same sample, sequenced in a study of cytomegalovirus exposure and HLA in healthy donors. Primers included in the PCR were 60 Vbeta and 13 Jbeta primers. Sequenced by immunoSEQ multiplex PCR; TCRdb stores in-frame clones only, minus some. The sample has almost 200,000 clones, around three quarters seen once. Sequenced input: PBMCs. The receptors were sampled from a man aged 25-45 years in good health and CMV-seronegative.

The chain employs TRBV27 and TRBJ1-1; D gene unclear. CDR1 is MNHEY, CDR2 SMNVEV, per germline (reference sequence). CDR3 length: 14 residues. The germline V and J ends were trimmed by 1 base and 1 base, with 7 bases remaining between them. The CDR3: CASSLWGENTEAFF. As DNA, the CDR3 is TGTGCCAGCAGTTTATGGGGAGAGAACACTGAAGCTTTCTTT.

The rearrangement links TRBV27 to TRBJ2-3; a possible D gene is TRBD2 (6 bases). The CDR3 contains 18 residues. The germline gives CDR1 MNHEY, CDR2 SMNVEV (reference sequence). V lost 3 bases and J lost 0, with 19 bases in between. CDR3 bases: TGTGCCAGCAGTTTGTCGGTTCTGGCGGCGGGAAGCACAGATACGCAGTATTTT. This sequence encodes CASSLSVLAAGSTDTQYF.

V gene TRBV7-9 combines with J gene TRBJ2-7; 14 bases line up with TRBD2. Per the germline V gene, CDR1 is SEHNR and CDR2 is FQNEAQ (reference sequence). Losses at the gene ends were 5 bases for V and 3 bases for J; bases not matched to a gene: 6. The CDR3 runs to 16 residues. Written as DNA, the CDR3 is TGTGCCAGCAGCATCGGGACTAGCGGGAGTCTCTACGAGCAGTACTTC. It encodes CASSIGTSGSLYEQYF.

This clone has more than one count but fewer than ten. This chain connects TRBV5-1 to TRBJ1-4; possible D gene TRBD1, 6 bases. Trimming left V 2 bases short and J 12 bases short, with 11 bases between. CDR1 and CDR2 from the germline V gene are SGHRS and YFSETQ. The CDR3 extends over 12 amino acids. CDR3 residues: CASSFRGEELFF. CDR3 sequence (DNA): TGCGCCAGCAGCTTCAGGGGCGAGGAACTGTTTTTT.

This rearrangement joins TRBV6-1 to TRBJ1-2; 8 bases fit TRBD1. The CDR3 runs 14 residues. Germline V gene lookup returns CDR1 MNHNS and CDR2 SASEGT. After removal of 7 bases from V and 5 bases from J, the junction contained 9 bases not matched to a gene. The CDR3 region is CASNLRGQVYGYTF. The CDR3 DNA follows: TGTGCCAGCAATTTAAGGGGACAGGTTTATGGCTACACCTTC.

There are a few counts of this clone. The V call is TRBV9, the J call TRBJ1-4; the match to TRBD1 covers 9 bases. V lost 0 bases, J lost 5 bases, and 8 bases stayed unmatched. Germline V gene data show CDR1 as SGDLS and CDR2 as YYNGEE. The CDR3 is 17 amino acids. CDR3 DNA: TGTGCCAGCAGCGTAGCAGCCGGGGGGACAGGGAATGAAAAACTGTTTTTT. Its protein is CASSVAAGGTGNEKLFF.

This clone has only one observation. The gene calls are TRBV27 and TRBJ2-1; 7 nucleotides agree with TRBD2. The CDR3 length is 15 residues. The germline CDR1 and CDR2 sequences are MNHEY and SMNVEV (reference sequence). V shed 1 base, J shed 5 bases, and the junction held 5 bases outside the gene matches. The chain's CDR3 is CASSLLAGTHNEQFF. CDR3 nucleotides: TGTGCCAGCAGTTTATTAGCGGGTACCCACAATGAGCAGTTCTTC.

This clone came up once. The chain is built from TRBV7-9 and TRBJ2-7, with a weak D call TRBD2 (5 bases). Germline CDR1 and CDR2: SEHNR and FQNEAQ (reference sequence). There are 15 residues in the CDR3. V lost 1 base and J 3 bases, leaving 13 bases between the germline ends. CDR3 loop: CASSLGGWGLYEQYF. CDR3 bases: TGTGCCAGCAGCTTAGGAGGGTGGGGTCTCTACGAGCAGTACTTC.

This clone was recorded once. V and J are TRBV2 and TRBJ2-7, with TRBD2 matching over 10 bases. This CDR3 comprises 13 residues. Germline V gene data show CDR1 as SNHLY and CDR2 as FYNNEI. Trimming cost V 7 bases and J 3 bases; bases outside gene matches: 3. CDR3 region: CASTGTSVYEQYF. The CDR3, as DNA: TGTGCCAGCACTGGGACTAGCGTCTACGAGCAGTACTTC. The whole variable domain, remainder taken from reference TRBV2 and TRBJ2-7, is EPEVTQTPSHQVTQMGQEVILRCVPISNHLYFYWYRQILGQKVEFLVSFYNNEISEKSEIFDDQFSVERPDGSNFTLKIRSTKLEDSAMYFCASTGTSVYEQYFGPGTRLTVT.

A remark on this clone: Other DNA sequences in this specimen translate into the identical CDR3. The chain couples TRBV5-1 to TRBJ2-5; D gene uncertain. CDR3 length equals 12 residues. Deletions cut 0 bases from V and 4 bases from J, with 4 bases between. Germline lookup yields CDR1 SGHRS and CDR2 YFSETQ. CDR3 in DNA: TGCGCCAGCAGCTTGGCCGGAGAGACCCAGTACTTC. The encoded protein is CASSLAGETQYF.

The rearrangement joins TRBV7-9 to TRBJ1-3; TRBD1 agrees at 7 bases. This CDR3 contains 16 residues. Germline CDR1 is SEHNR and CDR2 is FQNEAQ (reference sequence). The ends lost 4 bases at V and 0 bases at J; junction bases unmatched: 6. For the CDR3, the DNA is TGTGCCAGCAGCTGGGACAGACAAGCCTCTGGAAACACCATATATTTT. Protein sequence: CASSWDRQASGNTIYF.

The CDR3 spells CASSLVGTAGNEQFF. CDR3 coding DNA: TGTGCCAGCAGCTTGGTGGGGACAGCCGGGAATGAGCAGTTCTTC. V usage is TRBV5-4 and J usage is TRBJ2-1, with 7 nucleotides matching TRBD1. This CDR3 region has 15 residues. Unmatched junction bases numbered 7, after V lost 0 bases and J lost 7 bases. Germline V CDR1 and CDR2: SGHNT, YYREEE (reference sequence).

The CDR3 region is CASSFPGTAYEQYF. CDR3 sequence (DNA): TGTGCCAGCAGTTTCCCCGGGACAGCCTACGAGCAGTACTTC. This chain uses TRBV28 with TRBJ2-7; 7 nucleotides align to TRBD1. Germline-derived CDR1 and CDR2 are MDHEN and SYDVKM. V shed 3 bases and J 2 bases; nucleotides not matched to a gene: 4. The CDR3 runs to 14 residues. Full variable domain (rest looked up from reference TRBV28 and TRBJ2-7): DVKVTQSSRYLVKRTGEKVFLECVQDMDHENMFWYRQDPGLGLRLIYFSYDVKMKEKGDIPEGYSVSREKKERFSLILESASTNQTSMYLCASSFPGTAYEQYFGPGTRLTVT.

This clone was observed a single time. This chain joins TRBV7-6 and TRBJ2-5; maybe TRBD2 (5 bases). The V gene lost 0 bases and the J gene lost 2 bases, with 10 bases spanning the gap. The CDR3 runs 15 residues. Per germline, CDR1 SGHVS and CDR2 FNYEAQ. The CDR3 reads CASSLAGEVQETQYF. The CDR3 DNA is TGTGCCAGCAGCTTAGCGGGAGAGGTTCAAGAGACCCAGTACTTC.

This clone has only one observation. The chain is built from TRBV7-6 and TRBJ1-2; D possibly corresponds to TRBD1 (5 bases). The CDR3 sequence is 15 residues long. The V end was cut by 5 bases, the J end by 0 bases, with 13 bases between. Germline CDR1 SGHVS, CDR2 FNYEAQ. The CDR3 region has the DNA TGTGCCAGCAGCCCCCCTACAGGAGCTAACTATGGCTACACCTTC. Translated, it gives CASSPPTGANYGYTF.

This sequence joins TRBV27 and TRBJ2-4, with D uncertain. The CDR3 sequence is 16 residues long. The germline V gene encodes CDR1 MNHEY and CDR2 SMNVEV (reference sequence). Trimming removed 3 bases at V and 9 bases at J, with 21 bases between. The CDR3 DNA reads as TGTGCCAGCAGTTTTCTCTCATACCCGAGTTCGGGCATTCAGTACTTC. It is translated as CASSFLSYPSSGIQYF.

This chain uses TRBV4-1 with TRBJ1-4, with 8 bases fitting TRBD1. The length of the CDR3 is 16 residues. V was pared by 2 bases and J by 7 bases, with 9 bases of the junction left unmatched. Germline V gene sequence: CDR1 MGHRA, CDR2 YSYEKL. CDR3 amino acids: CASSQPGQGRGEKLFF. The CDR3 DNA follows: TGCGCCAGCAGCCAACCAGGACAGGGCCGGGGTGAAAAACTGTTTTTT.

This clone was recorded only once. V gene TRBV2 combines with J gene TRBJ2-3; 7 nucleotides align to TRBD2. V lost 4 bases to trimming and J lost 3 bases; unmatched junction nucleotides: 7. CDR3 length equals 15 residues. Germline CDR1 is SNHLY and CDR2 is FYNNEI. CDR3 DNA: TGTGCCAGCAGTGTACGCGGGAGTCGAACAGATACGCAGTATTTT. Amino acids: CASSVRGSRTDTQYF.

This clone came up once. This sequence joins TRBV6-1 and TRBJ2-4; unclear D gene. From germline, CDR1 is MNHNS and CDR2 SASEGT. Trimming pared 4 bases from V and 0 bases from J, leaving 7 bases between. CDR3 size: 14 residues. The CDR3 region has the DNA TGTGCCAGCAGTGCCTCCGGAGCCAAAAACATTCAGTACTTC. Protein: CASSASGAKNIQYF.

The chain uses TRBV4-1 and TRBJ2-1, with 9 nucleotides matching TRBD2. Losses at the gene ends were 5 bases for V and 9 bases for J; bases not matched to a gene: 5. Germline V gene lookup returns CDR1 MGHRA and CDR2 YSYEKL. The CDR3 is made up of 13 amino acids. CDR3 region: CASSRGLAIEQFF. The DNA for the CDR3 is TGCGCCAGCAGCAGGGGACTAGCCATTGAGCAGTTCTTC.

The chain joins TRBV7-3 to TRBJ2-3, with 10 bases aligning to TRBD1. The germline V gene encodes CDR1 SGHTA and CDR2 FQGTGA. The CDR3 is 17 residues long. With V trimmed by 3 bases and J by 1 base, 7 bases remained unmatched. CDR3 in amino acids: CASSLDRGSLGTDTQYF. The DNA of the CDR3 is TGTGCCAGCAGCTTGGACAGGGGGAGTCTCGGCACAGATACGCAGTATTTT.

This chain connects TRBV7-9 to TRBJ2-1; maybe TRBD1 (7 bases). The CDR3 is 16 residues long. The V and J ends lost 5 bases and 3 bases respectively, with 17 bases between them. The germline V gene encodes CDR1 SEHNR and CDR2 FQNEAQ (reference sequence). CDR3 coding DNA: TGTGCCAGCAGCGGAGGCGGGACAGAAAACTACAATGAGCAGTTCTTC. This gives the protein CASSGGGTENYNEQFF.

The table lists this clone with a few counts. V gene TRBV11-2 combines with J gene TRBJ1-3, with D tentatively TRBD1 (6 bases). With 1 base removed from V and 0 bases from J, the gap between germline ends came to 13 bases. Germline CDR1 reads SGHAT; CDR2 reads FQNNGV. This CDR3 has 17 residues. CDR3 sequence: CASSLAPTGHSGNTIYF. DNA for the CDR3: TGTGCCAGCAGCTTAGCCCCCACAGGGCACTCTGGAAACACCATATATTTT.

This clone was seen a single time. This chain links TRBV5-4 with TRBJ1-2; D is perhaps TRBD1 (5 bases). The CDR3 length is 17 residues. Trimming removed 0 bases from V and 6 bases from J, with 21 bases in between. The V gene's germline CDR1 is SGHNT and CDR2 YYREEE (reference sequence). This chain's CDR3 is CASSLAVGFAVGDGYTF. CDR3 nucleotides: TGTGCCAGCAGCTTGGCCGTAGGGTTCGCTGTAGGGGATGGCTACACCTTC. The full variable domain, in which reference TRBV5-4 and TRBJ1-2 provide the parts outside the CDR3, is ETGVTQSPTHLIKTRGQQVTLRCSSQSGHNTVSWYQQALGQGPQFIFQYYREEENGRGNFPPRFSGLQFPNYSSELNVNALELDDSALYLCASSLAVGFAVGDGYTFGSGTRLTVV.

This clone has a handful of counts. The chain joins TRBV5-8 to TRBJ1-3; D uncertain. Trimming took 5 bases from V and 1 from J, leaving 7 bases between them. Germline V gene data show CDR1 as SGHTS and CDR2 as YDEGEE. The CDR3 is 13 residues long. The CDR3 region has the DNA TGTGCCAGCAGGGGCAGGTCTGGAAACACCATATATTTT. This translates into CASRGRSGNTIYF. Full variable domain (remainder filled in from reference TRBV5-8 and TRBJ1-3): EAGVTQSPTHLIKTRGQQATLRCSPISGHTSVYWYQQALGLGLQFLLWYDEGEERNRGNFPPRFSGRQFPNYSSELNVNALELEDSALYLCASRGRSGNTIYFGEGSWLTVV.

The gene calls are TRBV29-1 and TRBJ2-7, with 8 positions matching TRBD2. V was pared by 0 bases and J by 0 bases, with 4 bases of the junction left unmatched. Germline CDR1 is SQVTM and CDR2 is ANQGSEA. This CDR3 has 15 amino acids. The CDR3 loop is CSVEETSGGSYEQYF. The CDR3 DNA sequence: TGCAGCGTTGAAGAGACCAGCGGGGGCTCCTACGAGCAGTACTTC.

This clone has a handful of counts. The genes are TRBV6-5 and TRBJ2-7, with D unclear. The CDR3 covers 14 residues. Germline-derived CDR1 and CDR2 are MNHEY and SVGAGI. V was shortened by 5 bases and J by 6 bases, with 17 bases between the two germline ends. This CDR3 reads CASSPTSEESEQYF. The DNA for the CDR3 is TGTGCCAGCAGTCCCACGAGCGAGGAGAGCGAGCAGTACTTC.

This chain connects TRBV13 to TRBJ2-1; 13 nucleotides match TRBD2. V shed 5 bases, J shed 4 bases, and the junction held 5 bases outside the gene matches. The CDR3 has 16 residues. Looked up from germline, CDR1 is PRHDT and CDR2 is FYEKMQ (reference sequence). CDR3 protein: CASSLPTSGRYNEQFF. The DNA for the CDR3 is TGTGCCAGCAGCCTACCGACTAGCGGGAGGTACAATGAGCAGTTCTTC.